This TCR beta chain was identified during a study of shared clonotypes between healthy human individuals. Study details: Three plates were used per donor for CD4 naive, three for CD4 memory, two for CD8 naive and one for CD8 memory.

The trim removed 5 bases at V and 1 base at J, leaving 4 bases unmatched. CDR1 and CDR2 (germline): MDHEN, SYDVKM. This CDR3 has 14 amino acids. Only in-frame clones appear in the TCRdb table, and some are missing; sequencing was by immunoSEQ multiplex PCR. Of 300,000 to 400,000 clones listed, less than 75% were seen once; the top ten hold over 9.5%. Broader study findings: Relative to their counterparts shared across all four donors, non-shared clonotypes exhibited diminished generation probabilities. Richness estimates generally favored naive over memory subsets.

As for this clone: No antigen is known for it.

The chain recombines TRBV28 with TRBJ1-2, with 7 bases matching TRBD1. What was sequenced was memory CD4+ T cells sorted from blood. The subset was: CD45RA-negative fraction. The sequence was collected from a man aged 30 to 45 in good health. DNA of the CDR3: TGTGCCAGCAGTCCCGACAGGGTTAACTATGGCTACACCTTC. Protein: CASSPDRVNYGYTF.